Reported below is one TCR beta chain. This clonotype was detected only a few times. No antigen is known for it. At one end, the junction sequence differs from germline, possibly due to a read error. The record originates from a study of early T cells in non-severe SARS-CoV-2 infection listed by TCRdb under 2021. About the investigation overall: Because TCR sequencing was done on bulk RNA from unsorted whole blood, the alpha and beta chains could not be paired. Overall study results and their limits: VDJdb matching was skewed toward anti-spike CD8 responses, so virus-specific expansions were likely underestimated and private and CD4 specificities were missed.

Library preparation was by 5' RACE. Sequencing relied on a NextSeq 500. To correct for sequencing error and PCR bias, the TCR library protocol tagged individual cDNA molecules with unique molecular identifiers. Both TCR alpha and beta chains were sequenced, and tight co-correlation was observed between alpha and beta sequence abundances in each sample. The source study handled its data this way. Decombinator V4 was used to perform V gene, J gene and CDR3 annotation of TCR sequences. Expanded TCRs were defined as changing significantly between any two time points under a Poisson model with p below 0.0001. Abundances of TCRs were expressed as counts per million after normalisation to the total number of TCRs sequenced in each sample. MAIT TCRs were defined by TRAV1-2 paired with TRAJ12, TRAJ20 or TRAJ33, and iNKT TCRs by TRAV10 paired with TRAJ18. VDJdb, accessed 1 November 2021, was searched for CMV, EBV and SARS-CoV-2 annotated TCRs, with TCRs annotated for multiple antigens excluded. TCRdb's own reprocessing of the public reads used fastp at Q25 and MiXCR and kept productive beta chains. One record per CDR3 amino acid sequence lists the most common genes and DNA. TCRdb's processing, not the authors' own work, is the source of the V and J calls. The sample table holds roughly 80,000 distinct CDR3 sequences, of which around 10% were seen once. Jointly, the top ten make up about 12% of the sample.

CDR1 is given as MNHNS and CDR2 as SASEGT, both from the germline V gene. From cysteine to phenylalanine, the CDR3 is 13 amino acids long. The read is trimmed to its CDR3 DNA, 39 bases read in frame from base 1. The study was a case-control design nested within a healthcare worker cohort in London, UK, with weekly nasopharyngeal swab PCR tests and blood sampling. Healthcare workers were enrolled in the week of the UK lockdown, from 23 to 31 March 2020, and were followed every week for up to about 16 weeks. This clonotype was obtained from an adult who was a healthcare worker with PCR-confirmed SARS-CoV-2 infection or an uninfected control (not recorded which). Rearrangement joined TRBV6-1 to TRBJ1-5; TRBD1 could be the D gene, as 6 bases match. This specimen was whole blood, taken at baseline. The CDR3: CASTWGAEQPQHF. The bases are TGCGCCAGCACATGGGGGGCGGAACAGCCCCAGCATTTT.